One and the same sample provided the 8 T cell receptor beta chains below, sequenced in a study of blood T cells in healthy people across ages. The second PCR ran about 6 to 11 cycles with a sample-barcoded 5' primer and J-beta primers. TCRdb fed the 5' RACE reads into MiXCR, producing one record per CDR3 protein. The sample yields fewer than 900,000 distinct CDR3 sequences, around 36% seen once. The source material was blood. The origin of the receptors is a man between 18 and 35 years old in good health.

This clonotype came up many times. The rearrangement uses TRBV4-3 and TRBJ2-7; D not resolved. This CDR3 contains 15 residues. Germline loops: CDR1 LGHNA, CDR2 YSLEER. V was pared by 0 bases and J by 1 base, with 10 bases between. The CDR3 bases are TGCGCCAGCAGCCAAGAGTGGACGCCTTCCTACGAGCAGTACTTC. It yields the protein CASSQEWTPSYEQYF.

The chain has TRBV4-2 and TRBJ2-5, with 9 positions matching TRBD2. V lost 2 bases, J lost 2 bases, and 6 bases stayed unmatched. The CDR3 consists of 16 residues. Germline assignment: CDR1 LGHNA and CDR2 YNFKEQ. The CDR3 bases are TGTGCCAGCAGCCAAACTAGCGGGCTCGGGCAAGAGACCCAGTACTTC. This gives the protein CASSQTSGLGQETQYF.

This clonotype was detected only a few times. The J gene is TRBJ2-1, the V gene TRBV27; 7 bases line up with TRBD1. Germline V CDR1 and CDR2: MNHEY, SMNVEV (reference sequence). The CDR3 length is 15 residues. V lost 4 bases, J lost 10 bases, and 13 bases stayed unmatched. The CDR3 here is CASSYSRQGRIEQFF. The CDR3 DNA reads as TGTGCCAGCAGTTACTCACGACAGGGTAGGATAGAGCAGTTCTTC.

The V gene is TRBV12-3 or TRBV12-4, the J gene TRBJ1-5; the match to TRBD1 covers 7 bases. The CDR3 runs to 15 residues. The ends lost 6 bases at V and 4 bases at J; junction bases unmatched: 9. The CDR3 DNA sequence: TGTGCCAGCAGCCCGGGTCAGGGGGAAAATCAGCCCCAGCATTTT. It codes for CASSPGQGENQPQHF.

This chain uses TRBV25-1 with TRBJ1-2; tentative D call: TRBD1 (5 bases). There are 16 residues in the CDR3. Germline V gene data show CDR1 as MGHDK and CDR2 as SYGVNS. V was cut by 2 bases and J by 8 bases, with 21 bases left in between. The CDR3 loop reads CASSEVVWGGLKGYTF. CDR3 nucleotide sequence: TGTGCCAGCAGTGAAGTGGTGTGGGGCGGCCTAAAGGGCTACACCTTC.

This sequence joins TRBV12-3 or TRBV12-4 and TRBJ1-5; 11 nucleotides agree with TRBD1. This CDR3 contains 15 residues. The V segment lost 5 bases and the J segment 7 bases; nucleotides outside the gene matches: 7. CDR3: CASSPGTGGWQPQHF. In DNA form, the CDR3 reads TGTGCCAGCAGTCCAGGGACAGGGGGGTGGCAGCCCCAGCATTTT.

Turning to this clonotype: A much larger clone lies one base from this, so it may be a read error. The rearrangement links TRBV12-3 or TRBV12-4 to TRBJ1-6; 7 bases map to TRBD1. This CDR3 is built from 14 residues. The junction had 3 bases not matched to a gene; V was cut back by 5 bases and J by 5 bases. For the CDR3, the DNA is TGTGCCAGCAGTGTAGGACAGGATAATTCACCCCTCCACTTT. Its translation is CASSVGQDNSPLHF.

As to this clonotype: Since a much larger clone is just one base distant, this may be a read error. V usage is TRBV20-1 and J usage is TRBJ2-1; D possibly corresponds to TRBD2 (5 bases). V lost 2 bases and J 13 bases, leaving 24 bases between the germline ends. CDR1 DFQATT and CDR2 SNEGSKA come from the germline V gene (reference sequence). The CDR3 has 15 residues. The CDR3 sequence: CSARSPFLSGETQFF. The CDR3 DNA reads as TGCAGTGCTAGAAGCCCCTTCCTATCTGGGGAGACCCAGTTCTTC.